These 2 T cell receptor beta chains were sequenced from one sample in a study of beta chain features in type 1 diabetes. The sequenced template was cDNA made from the entire isolated RNA. Some clones are missing from TCRdb's copy, which holds only in-frame ones; the method was immunoSEQ multiplex PCR. This sample yields 500,000 to 850,000 clones, of which about 14% are seen a single time; roughly 0.04% belongs to the top ten. Antigens for these TCRs are unknown. General study points: Among all four CD4+ subsets, Type 1 diabetes patients had TCRB CDR3s that were moderately but significantly shorter.

The sequenced material came from naive CD4+ T cells from blood. These TCRs come from a man between 18 and 29 years old with type 1 diabetes.

To note about this clone: This same CDR3 is encoded by further DNA sequences in the sample. The J gene is TRBJ2-7, the V gene TRBV30, with D perhaps matching TRBD1 (5 bases). The CDR3 has 12 residues. In germline, CDR1 is GTSNPN, CDR2 SVGIG (reference sequence). Trimming removed 4 bases at V and 0 bases at J, with 7 bases between. CDR3 in amino acids: CAWNTGSYEQYF. For the CDR3, the DNA is TGTGCCTGGAATACAGGCTCCTACGAGCAGTACTTC.

V usage is TRBV25-1 and J usage is TRBJ1-6; D remains unclear. V gave up 11 bases and J gave up 7 bases, with 12 bases separating them. The V gene's germline CDR1 is MGHDK and CDR2 SYGVNS. This CDR3 has 12 residues. In DNA, the CDR3 is TGTGCCCGAAAACCGATAAATTCACCCCTCCACTTT. It is translated as CARKPINSPLHF.